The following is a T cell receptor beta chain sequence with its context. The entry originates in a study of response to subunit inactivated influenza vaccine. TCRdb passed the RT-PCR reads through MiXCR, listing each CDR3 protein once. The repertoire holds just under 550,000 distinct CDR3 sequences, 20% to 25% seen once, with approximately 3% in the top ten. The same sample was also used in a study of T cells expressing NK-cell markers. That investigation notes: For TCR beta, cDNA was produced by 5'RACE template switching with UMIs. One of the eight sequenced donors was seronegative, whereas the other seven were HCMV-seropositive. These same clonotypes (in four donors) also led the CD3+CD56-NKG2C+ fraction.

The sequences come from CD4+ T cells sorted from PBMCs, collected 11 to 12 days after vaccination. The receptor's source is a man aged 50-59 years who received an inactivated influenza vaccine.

CDR3 loop: CASSTSRTSGRARYEQYF. The CDR3 nucleotides read TGTGCCAGCAGCACCTCACGCACTAGCGGGAGGGCCCGGTACGAGCAGTACTTC. This sequence joins TRBV25-1 and TRBJ2-7, with 13 bases lining up with TRBD2. V lost 6 bases to trimming and J lost 4 bases; unmatched junction nucleotides: 15. Germline V gene data show CDR1 as MGHDK and CDR2 as SYGVNS. This CDR3 contains 18 residues.